This T cell receptor (beta chain) appears in the sequencing data of a study of blood T cell repertoires in COVID-19. Study background: The origin of the acute and convalescent COVID-19 samples was the United States, Italy and Spain.

Method: immunoSEQ multiplex PCR; TCRdb's copy keeps in-frame clones and lacks some. The sample lists 340,000 or so clones; over 70% were seen once. Germline loops: CDR1 KGHSH, CDR2 LQKENI. The CDR3 is made up of 14 amino acids. V lost 3 bases, J lost 9 bases, and 1 base stayed unmatched. Sequencing was carried out using peripheral blood. The gene calls are TRBV18 and TRBJ2-1; TRBD2 agrees at 14 bases. The clonotype comes from a man aged 30 to 39 with active or convalescent COVID-19. This CDR3 reads CASSPGLAGGEQFF. Written as DNA, the CDR3 is TGTGCCAGCTCACCCGGACTAGCGGGGGGTGAGCAGTTCTTC.